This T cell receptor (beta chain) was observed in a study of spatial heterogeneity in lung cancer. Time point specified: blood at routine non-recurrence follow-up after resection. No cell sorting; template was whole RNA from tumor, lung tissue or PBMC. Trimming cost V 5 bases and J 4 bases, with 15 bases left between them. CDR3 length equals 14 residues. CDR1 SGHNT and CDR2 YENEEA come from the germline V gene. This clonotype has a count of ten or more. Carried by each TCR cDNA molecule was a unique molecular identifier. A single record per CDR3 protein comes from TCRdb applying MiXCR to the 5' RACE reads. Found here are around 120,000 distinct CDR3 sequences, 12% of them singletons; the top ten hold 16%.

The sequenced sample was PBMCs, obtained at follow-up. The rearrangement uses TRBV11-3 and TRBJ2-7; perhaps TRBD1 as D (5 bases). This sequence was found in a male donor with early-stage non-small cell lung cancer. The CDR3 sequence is CASSAWGTVYEQYF. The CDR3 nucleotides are TGTGCCAGCAGCGCTTGGGGCACGGTATACGAGCAGTACTTC.